This note documents a single T cell receptor beta chain sequence. Its antigen remains unknown. This record belongs to a study of Ad26.COV2.S vaccination and SARS-CoV-2 variants. Study outcomes and limitations: TCR breadth and depth analyses may have underestimated total T cell responses. Those who received vaccine or placebo ended up with similar non-spike TCR breadth.

The germline CDR1 and CDR2 sequences are MDHEN and SYDVKM. The V segment lost 10 bases and the J segment 1 base; nucleotides outside the gene matches: 7. This CDR3 spans 15 amino acids. Measured with immunoSEQ multiplex PCR; TCRdb has only the in-frame clones, and not every one. The data hold about 460,000 clones, with nearly 90% observed a single time. As for treatment: approximately 18 received Ad26.COV2.S at low or high dose, single or two shots; 5 received placebo; per-sample allocation not given. After the first vaccine or placebo injection, samples were drawn on day 63. It was an adult aged 18-55 years in Boston who was the donor. Expressing Wuhan-strain SARS-CoV-2 spike, an Ad26 vector served as the vaccine.

The starting material was peripheral blood, obtained in a trial of Ad26.COV2.S vaccine versus placebo. The receptor's source is a person between 18 and 60 years old who received the Ad26.COV2.S COVID-19 vaccine or a placebo. The chain links TRBV28 to TRBJ1-2, with TRBD1 identical over 12 bases. As DNA, the CDR3 is TGTGCCACCCGGGACAGGGGGCTGGGTAACTATGGCTACACCTTC. Translated, it gives CATRDRGLGNYGYTF.